The sequence of this TCR beta chain was determined in a study of blood T cell repertoires in COVID-19 (dated by TCRdb to the early 2020s). A note on the overall study: Samples covering the acute and convalescent phases of COVID-19 were provided by collaborators in the United States, Italy and Spain. The material from the prospective study consisted of cDNA or gDNA derived from T cells, B-cell-depleted T cells, or PBMCs. Subjects who had been exposed to COVID-19, were actively infected with it, or had recovered from it provided the deeply sampled blood TCRbeta repertoires that made up the dataset. The repertoires were released in a freely available public database intended as a resource for research on the immune response to SARS-CoV-2. Samples were obtained from the ongoing ImmuneRACE study (first 160 participants) and from about 1,300 subjects provided by 6 global collaborators. The sample metadata nearly always contained a de-identified subject ID, COVID-19 status, age in years and sex. Where HLA class I and class II types were available, the types were taken from metadata supplied by the sample provider, not from assay-based typing.

The immunoSEQ Assay, a bias-controlled multiplex PCR, was used to amplify TCRbeta CDR3 regions from genomic DNA. The paper's data handling went like this. Nucleated cell counts per sample were estimated from amplification of reference gene primers within the assay. To quantify the absolute abundance of each unique TCRbeta CDR3 rearrangement, sequence reads were collapsed and filtered. For each sample, productive Simpson clonality was calculated as the square root of Simpson's diversity index across productive rearrangements. The source is immuneACCESS, and TCRdb retained only in-frame sequences with V and J called. Part of the clones is not carried over; for the studies checked, unresolved V genes explain less than half of this, and the remainder is unexplained. V, J and clone size derive from that table, while D and trimming were established from the DNA sequence. The sample data list around 18,000 clones, and under 90% of these were observed just once. The biggest ten clones account for about 10% of the sample.

Worth noting for this clone: Its antigen specificity is not known. The sample holds no much larger clone one base away, and base qualities are not on file.

General findings and caveats noted by the study authors: How much clinical and demographic metadata was included differed by source and by participant, and the metadata was provided uncurated.

Each collaborating institution followed its own protocols to collect whole blood in K2EDTA tubes. For TCRbeta analysis, collaborators shipped samples as frozen whole blood, isolated PBMCs, or DNA extracted from either of those sample types. Sequencing used peripheral blood. This sequence originates from a man of 80 years or more with acute or convalescent COVID-19.

The CDR3 corresponds to CASSSGLANEKLFF. DNA sequence: TGTGCCAGCTCTTCCGGTCTGGCTAATGAAAAACTGTTTTTT. The sequence joins TRBV18 to TRBJ1-4, with the D gene too uncertain to name. For CDR1 and CDR2, the germline V gene lists KGHSH and LQKENI. V is shortened by 6 bases, J by 3 bases, and the region joining them spans 11 bases. The CDR3 contains 14 residues, cysteine and phenylalanine counted. Only the CDR3 part of the read is kept: 42 bases, read in frame from the first base.